This TCR beta chain appears in the sequencing data of a study of naive and memory T cell subsets. Study findings and constraints: Diversity fell and Gini index rose from naive through CM, EM, EMRA. Clonotypes are single alpha or beta chains, not paired receptors. TCR counts from RNA may reflect activation-linked expression changes. Possibly reflecting memory cells re-expressing CD45RA, a few larger clonotypes occurred in naive repertoires, especially CD8.

The CDR3 loop spans 13 amino acids. Trimming left V 9 bases short and J 2 bases short, with 12 bases between. The germline V gene encodes CDR1 LGHNA and CDR2 YSLEER. Two oligonucleotides, mixed equimolar, formed the beta constant-region primer covering TRBC1 and TRBC2. Ligated cDNA was amplified by four rounds of PCR with nested alpha and beta constant-region primers and SP2. A 12-nucleotide UMI and the SP2 primer were added to the cDNA 3' end by oligonucleotide ligation. TCRdb independently ran MiXCR on the UMI-ligation and nested PCR reads; one entry per CDR3 protein. Of about 150,000 distinct CDR3 sequences listed, roughly 22% are singletons. This clonotype has a count of ten or more. The antigen remains unidentified.

The rearrangement links TRBV4-3 to TRBJ2-3; possibly TRBD1 for D (6 bases). The sequence was collected from a human donor in good health. Sequencing was done on a sample of naive CD4+ T cells from blood. The CDR3 loop is CASRDTFTDTQYF. CDR3 sequence (DNA): TGCGCCAGTAGGGACACCTTCACAGATACGCAGTATTTT.